This T cell receptor beta chain emerged from a study of blood T cell repertoires in COVID-19. The overall study: Samples taken during acute and convalescent COVID-19 were collected in the United States, Italy and Spain.

Losses at the gene ends were 5 bases for V and 6 bases for J; bases not matched to a gene: 10. From germline, CDR1 is SGHAT and CDR2 FQNNGV. This CDR3 has 15 amino acids. In the source study's methods: Using reference gene primer amplification, nucleated cell counts were estimated. Generated by immunoSEQ multiplex PCR, the TCRdb table keeps only in-frame clones and is missing some. The V and J calls and clone size are taken from that table; D and trimming were inferred from the DNA. The sample has 93,000 or so clones; about 86% are singletons. The gene calls are TRBV11-2 and TRBJ2-1; 7 nucleotides agree with TRBD2. The sequence derives from a human donor in a cohort sampled during active COVID-19. Sequencing was carried out using peripheral blood. The CDR3 reads CASSQAGLAVNEQFF. The DNA for the CDR3 is TGTGCCAGCAGCCAGGCGGGTCTAGCGGTCAATGAGCAGTTCTTC.